A single TCR beta chain is shown here with its context. The antigen remains unidentified. TCRbeta library preparation incorporated unique molecular identifiers. TCRdb recomputed calls from the PCR reads with MiXCR, one row per CDR3 protein. The sample has 450,000 to 600,000 distinct CDR3 sequences; about 10% are singletons. This sample is part of a study of T-cell reconstitution after alpha-beta-depleted transplantation in children. The V end lost 6 bases, the J end lost 9 bases, and 18 bases lay between the germline ends. The CDR3 spans 15 residues. Germline V gene lookup returns CDR1 MDHEN and CDR2 SYDVKM. Study-level results: Most T-cell counts and diversity one year after the transplant came from T cells that were newly produced. The origin of high day-60 TCRbeta diversity in some patients lay in surviving recipient T cells and thymic progenitors. Reportedly, only several hundred clones from non-depleted graft cells drove alpha-beta T-cell counts at about two months.

This clonotype originated in a child aged 2 to 10 with inherited bone marrow failure, due to receive a stem cell transplant. The sequencing here drew on PBMCs, taken before TCRalphabeta/CD19-depleted stem cell transplant. The chain carries TRBV28 and TRBJ1-6, with D tentatively TRBD1 (6 bases). DNA for the CDR3: TGTGCCAGCAGCCCCGGACAGTGGCTGTCTTCACCCCTCCACTTT. As protein: CASSPGQWLSSPLHF.